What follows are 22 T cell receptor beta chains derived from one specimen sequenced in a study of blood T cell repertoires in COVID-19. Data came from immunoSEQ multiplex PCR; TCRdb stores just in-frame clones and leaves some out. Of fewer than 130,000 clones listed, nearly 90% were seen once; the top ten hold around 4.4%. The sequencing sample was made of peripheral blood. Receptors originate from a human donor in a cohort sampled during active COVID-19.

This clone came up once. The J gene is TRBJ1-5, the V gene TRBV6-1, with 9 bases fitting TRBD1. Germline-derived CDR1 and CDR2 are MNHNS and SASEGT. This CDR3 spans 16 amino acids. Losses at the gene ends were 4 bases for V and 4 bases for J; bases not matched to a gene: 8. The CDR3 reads CASSARRDRGNQPQHF. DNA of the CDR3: TGTGCCAGCAGTGCGAGACGAGACAGGGGGAATCAGCCCCAGCATTTT.

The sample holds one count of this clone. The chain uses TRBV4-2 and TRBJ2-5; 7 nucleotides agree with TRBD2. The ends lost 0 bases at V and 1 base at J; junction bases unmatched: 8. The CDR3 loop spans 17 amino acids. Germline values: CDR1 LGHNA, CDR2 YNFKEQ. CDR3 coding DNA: TGTGCCAGCAGCCAAGACCGGGGGGATGGTGGCCAAGAGACCCAGTACTTC. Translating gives CASSQDRGDGGQETQYF.

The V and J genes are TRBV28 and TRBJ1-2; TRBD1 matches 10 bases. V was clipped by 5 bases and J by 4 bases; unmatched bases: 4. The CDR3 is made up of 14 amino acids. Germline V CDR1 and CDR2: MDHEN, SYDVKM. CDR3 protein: CASSGTGVSYGYTF. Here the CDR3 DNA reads TGTGCCAGCAGTGGGACAGGGGTGAGCTATGGCTACACCTTC.

The CDR3 DNA is TGTGCCAGCAGTTACGGGACTAGCACTAATCTTAATACGCAGTATTTT. Its translation: CASSYGTSTNLNTQYF. The chain uses TRBV6-6 and TRBJ2-3, with 9 bases matching TRBD2. The CDR3 consists of 16 residues. The J segment lost 7 bases and the V segment lost 2 bases, leaving 10 bases of the junction unmatched. Germline V gives CDR1 MNHNY, CDR2 SVGAGI (reference sequence).

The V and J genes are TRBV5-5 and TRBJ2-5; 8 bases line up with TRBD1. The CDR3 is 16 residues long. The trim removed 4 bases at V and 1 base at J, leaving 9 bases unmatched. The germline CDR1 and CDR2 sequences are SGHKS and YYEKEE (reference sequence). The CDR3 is CASSPATGTGQETQYF. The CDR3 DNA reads TGTGCCAGCAGCCCGGCCACCGGGACAGGCCAAGAGACCCAGTACTTC. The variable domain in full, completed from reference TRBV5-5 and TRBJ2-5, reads DAGVTQSPTHLIKTRGQQVTLRCSPISGHKSVSWYQQVLGQGPQFIFQYYEKEERGRGNFPDRFSARQFPNYSSELNVNALLLGDSALYLCASSPATGTGQETQYFGPGTRLLVL.

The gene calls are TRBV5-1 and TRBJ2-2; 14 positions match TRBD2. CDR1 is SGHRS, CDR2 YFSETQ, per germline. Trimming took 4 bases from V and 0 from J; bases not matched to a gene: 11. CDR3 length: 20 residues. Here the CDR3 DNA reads TGCGCCAGCAGCCCCCTTGGTGGGACTAGCGGGAGCCCGAACACCGGGGAGCTGTTTTTT. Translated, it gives CASSPLGGTSGSPNTGELFF. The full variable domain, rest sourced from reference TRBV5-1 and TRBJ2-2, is KAGVTQTPRYLIKTRGQQVTLSCSPISGHRSVSWYQQTPGQGLQFLFEYFSETQRNKGNFPGRFSGRQFSNSRSEMNVSTLELGDSALYLCASSPLGGTSGSPNTGELFFGEGSRLTVL.

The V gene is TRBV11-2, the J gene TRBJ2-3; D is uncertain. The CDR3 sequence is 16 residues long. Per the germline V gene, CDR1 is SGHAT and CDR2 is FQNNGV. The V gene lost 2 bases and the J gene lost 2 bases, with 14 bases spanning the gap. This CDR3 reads CASSLTVRFNTDTQYF. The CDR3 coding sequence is TGTGCCAGCAGCTTAACCGTGAGGTTTAACACAGATACGCAGTATTTT.

The CDR3 nucleotides read TGTGCCAGCAGTCCACACCCCCCACGGACAGGGGGTAATAATTCACCCCTCCACTTT. This sequence encodes CASSPHPPRTGGNNSPLHF. The chain links TRBV27 to TRBJ1-6; 10 bases agree with TRBD1. CDR3 size: 19 residues. Germline CDR1 is MNHEY and CDR2 is SMNVEV (reference sequence). The V and J ends lost 5 bases and 5 bases, in that order; junction bases with no gene match: 15.

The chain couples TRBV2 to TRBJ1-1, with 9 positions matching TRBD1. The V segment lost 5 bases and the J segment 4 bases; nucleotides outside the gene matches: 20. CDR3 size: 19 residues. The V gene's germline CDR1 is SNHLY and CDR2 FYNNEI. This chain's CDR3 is CASSNSLLRDRESSTEAFF. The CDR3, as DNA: TGTGCCAGCAGTAATTCCCTCCTCCGGGACAGGGAGTCGAGCACTGAAGCTTTCTTT. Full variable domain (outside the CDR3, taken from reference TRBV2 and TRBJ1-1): EPEVTQTPSHQVTQMGQEVILRCVPISNHLYFYWYRQILGQKVEFLVSFYNNEISEKSEIFDDQFSVERPDGSNFTLKIRSTKLEDSAMYFCASSNSLLRDRESSTEAFFGQGTRLTVV.

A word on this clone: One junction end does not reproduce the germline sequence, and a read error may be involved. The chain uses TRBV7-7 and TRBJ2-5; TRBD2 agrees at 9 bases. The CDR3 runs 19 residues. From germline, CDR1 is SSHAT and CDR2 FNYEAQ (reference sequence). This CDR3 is CASSSGLARLLRGQETQYF. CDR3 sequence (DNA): TGTGCTAGCAGCTCCGGACTAGCGCGACTGCTCAGGGGTCAAGAGACCCAGTACTTC.

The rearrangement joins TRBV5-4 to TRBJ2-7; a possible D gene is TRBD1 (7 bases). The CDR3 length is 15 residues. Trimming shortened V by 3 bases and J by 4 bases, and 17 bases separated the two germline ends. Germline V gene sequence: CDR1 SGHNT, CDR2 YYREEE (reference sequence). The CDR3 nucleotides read TGTGCCAGCAGCTCGACAGGGAGGATTCCTTACGAGCAGTACTTC. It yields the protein CASSSTGRIPYEQYF.

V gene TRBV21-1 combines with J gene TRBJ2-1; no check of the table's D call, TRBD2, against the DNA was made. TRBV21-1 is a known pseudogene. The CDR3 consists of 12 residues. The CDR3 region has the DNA TGTGCCAGCAGCAAAGGTCGAGCTGAGCAGTTCTTC. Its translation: CASSKGRAEQFF.

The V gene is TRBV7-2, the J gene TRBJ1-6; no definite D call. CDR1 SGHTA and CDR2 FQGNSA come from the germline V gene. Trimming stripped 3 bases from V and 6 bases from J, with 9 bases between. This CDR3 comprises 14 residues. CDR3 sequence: CASSLRVGNSPLHF. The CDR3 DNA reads TGTGCCAGCAGCTTGCGGGTGGGTAATTCACCCCTCCACTTT.

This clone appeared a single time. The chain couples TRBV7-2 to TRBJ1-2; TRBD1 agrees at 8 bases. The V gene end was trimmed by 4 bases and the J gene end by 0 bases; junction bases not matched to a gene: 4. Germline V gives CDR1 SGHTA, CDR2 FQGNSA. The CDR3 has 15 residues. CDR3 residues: CASSSQGGANYGYTF. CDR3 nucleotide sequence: TGTGCCAGCAGCTCACAGGGGGGGGCTAACTATGGCTACACCTTC. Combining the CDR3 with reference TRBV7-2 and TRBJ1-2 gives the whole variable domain GAGVSQSPSNKVTEKGKDVELRCDPISGHTALYWYRQSLGQGLEFLIYFQGNSAPDKSGLPSDRFSAERTGGSVSTLTIQRTQQEDSAVYLCASSSQGGANYGYTFGSGTRLTVV.

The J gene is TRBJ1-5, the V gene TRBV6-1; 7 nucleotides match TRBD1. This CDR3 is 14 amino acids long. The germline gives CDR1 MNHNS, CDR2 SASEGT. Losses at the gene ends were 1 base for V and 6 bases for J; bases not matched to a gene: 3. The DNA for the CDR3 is TGTGCCAGCAGTGAAGTATCAGGGGGTCAGCCCCAGCATTTT. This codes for CASSEVSGGQPQHF.

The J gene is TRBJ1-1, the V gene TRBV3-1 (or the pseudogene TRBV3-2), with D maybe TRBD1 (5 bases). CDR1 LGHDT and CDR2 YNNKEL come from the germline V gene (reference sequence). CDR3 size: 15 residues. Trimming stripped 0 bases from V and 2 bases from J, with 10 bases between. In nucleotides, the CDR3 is TGTGCCAGCAGCCAAGACCCGGACATAAACACTGAAGCTTTCTTT. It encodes CASSQDPDINTEAFF.

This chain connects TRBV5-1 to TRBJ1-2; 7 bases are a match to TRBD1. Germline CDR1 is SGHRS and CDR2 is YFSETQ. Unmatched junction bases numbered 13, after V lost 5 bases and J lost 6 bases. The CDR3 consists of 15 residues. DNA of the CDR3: TGCGCCAGCAGGTCCGGACAGGCGACTTTGGATGGCTACACCTTC. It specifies CASRSGQATLDGYTF. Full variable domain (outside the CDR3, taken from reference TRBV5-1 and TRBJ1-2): KAGVTQTPRYLIKTRGQQVTLSCSPISGHRSVSWYQQTPGQGLQFLFEYFSETQRNKGNFPGRFSGRQFSNSRSEMNVSTLELGDSALYLCASRSGQATLDGYTFGSGTRLTVV.

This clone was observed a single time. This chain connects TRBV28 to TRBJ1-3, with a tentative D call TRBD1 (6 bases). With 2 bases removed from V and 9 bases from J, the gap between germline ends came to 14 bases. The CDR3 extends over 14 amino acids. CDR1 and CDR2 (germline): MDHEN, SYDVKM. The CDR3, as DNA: TGTGCCAGCAGTTTACAACAGGGCGGTGCCACCATATATTTT. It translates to CASSLQQGGATIYF.

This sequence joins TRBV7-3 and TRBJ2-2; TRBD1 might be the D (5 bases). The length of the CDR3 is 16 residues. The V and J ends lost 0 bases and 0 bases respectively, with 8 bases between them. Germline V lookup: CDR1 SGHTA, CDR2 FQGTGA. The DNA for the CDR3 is TGTGCCAGCAGCTTAACCCCAGGGACGAACACCGGGGAGCTGTTTTTT. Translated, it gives CASSLTPGTNTGELFF.

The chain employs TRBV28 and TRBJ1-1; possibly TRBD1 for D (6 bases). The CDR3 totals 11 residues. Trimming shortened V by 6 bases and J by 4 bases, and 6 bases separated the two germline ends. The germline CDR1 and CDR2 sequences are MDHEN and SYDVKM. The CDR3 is CASRGGTEAFF. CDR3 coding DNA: TGTGCCAGCAGAGGGGGCACTGAAGCTTTCTTT. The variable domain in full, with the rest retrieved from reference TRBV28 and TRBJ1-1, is DVKVTQSSRYLVKRTGEKVFLECVQDMDHENMFWYRQDPGLGLRLIYFSYDVKMKEKGDIPEGYSVSREKKERFSLILESASTNQTSMYLCASRGGTEAFFGQGTRLTVV.

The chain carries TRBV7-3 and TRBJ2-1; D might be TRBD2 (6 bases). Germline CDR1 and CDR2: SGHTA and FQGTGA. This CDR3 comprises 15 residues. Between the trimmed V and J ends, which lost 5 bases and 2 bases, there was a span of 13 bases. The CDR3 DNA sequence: TGTGCCAGCAGCGTCTCCGCGGGACCCTACAATGAGCAGTTCTTC. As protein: CASSVSAGPYNEQFF.

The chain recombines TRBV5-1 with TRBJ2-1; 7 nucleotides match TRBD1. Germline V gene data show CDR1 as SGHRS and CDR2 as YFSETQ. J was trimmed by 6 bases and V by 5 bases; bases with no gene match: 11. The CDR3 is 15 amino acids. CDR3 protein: CASSLQGRLGNEQFF. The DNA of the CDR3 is TGCGCCAGCAGTTTACAGGGGCGCCTAGGCAATGAGCAGTTCTTC.